What follows are 3 T cell receptor beta chains derived from one specimen sequenced in a study of T-cell memory formation after mild COVID-19. TCRdb independently ran MiXCR on the 5' RACE reads; one entry per CDR3 protein. The sample carries a few hundred thousand distinct CDR3 sequences, approximately 10% recorded once. The sequencing sample was made of PBMCs or a T cell subset sorted from them (not recorded which). These receptors all come from a man aged 18-30 years who had mild COVID-19 (a few samples of this study predate the infection). Cell type and time point are not known.

This clonotype was seen repeatedly, ten times or more. V usage is TRBV24-1 and J usage is TRBJ2-7, with D perhaps matching TRBD1 or TRBD2 (6 bases each). Deletions cut 4 bases from V and 4 bases from J, with 25 bases between. CDR3 length equals 18 residues. CDR1 KGHDR and CDR2 SFDVKD come from the germline V gene. The CDR3 DNA reads as TGTGCCACCAGTGAACCCGGGGACACCCCGGGGGTACTATACGAGCAGTACTTC. Its protein is CATSEPGDTPGVLYEQYF.

In this sample, this clonotype turned up a few times. The V and J genes are TRBV7-2 and TRBJ2-5, with D possibly TRBD1 on 6 matching bases. CDR3 length equals 15 residues. Germline CDR1 is SGHTA and CDR2 is FQGNSA. Trimming took off 0 bases at V and 4 bases at J, with 12 bases between the two ends. CDR3 sequence reads: CASSLALGAAETQYF. CDR3 DNA: TGTGCCAGCAGCTTAGCGTTGGGGGCAGCAGAGACCCAGTACTTC. The full variable domain, with the rest looked up from reference TRBV7-2 and TRBJ2-5, is GAGVSQSPSNKVTEKGKDVELRCDPISGHTALYWYRQSLGQGLEFLIYFQGNSAPDKSGLPSDRFSAERTGGSVSTLTIQRTQQEDSAVYLCASSLALGAAETQYFGPGTRLLVL.

A few counts support this clonotype. The chain carries TRBV20-1 and TRBJ1-1, with 12 bases identical to TRBD1. V shed 5 bases and J 6 bases; nucleotides not matched to a gene: 13. The length of the CDR3 is 16 residues. CDR1 DFQATT and CDR2 SNEGSKA come from the germline V gene (reference sequence). The CDR3 DNA reads TGCAGTGCTCGGGATCGGGGACAGGGGGCCATAGCTGAAGCTTTCTTT. It translates to CSARDRGQGAIAEAFF.